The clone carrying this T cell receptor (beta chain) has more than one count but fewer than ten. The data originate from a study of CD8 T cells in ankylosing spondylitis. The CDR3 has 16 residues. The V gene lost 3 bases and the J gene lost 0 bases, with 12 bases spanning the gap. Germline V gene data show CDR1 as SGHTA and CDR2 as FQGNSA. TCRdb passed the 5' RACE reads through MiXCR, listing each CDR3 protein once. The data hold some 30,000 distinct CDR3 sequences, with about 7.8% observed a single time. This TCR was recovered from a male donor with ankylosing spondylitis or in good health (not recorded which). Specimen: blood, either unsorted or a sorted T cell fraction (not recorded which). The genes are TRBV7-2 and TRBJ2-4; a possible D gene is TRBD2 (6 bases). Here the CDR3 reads CASSLGGMGAKNIQYF. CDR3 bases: TGTGCCAGCAGCTTGGGGGGAATGGGAGCCAAAAACATTCAGTACTTC. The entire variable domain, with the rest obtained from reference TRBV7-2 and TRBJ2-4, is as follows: GAGVSQSPSNKVTEKGKDVELRCDPISGHTALYWYRQSLGQGLEFLIYFQGNSAPDKSGLPSDRFSAERTGGSVSTLTIQRTQQEDSAVYLCASSLGGMGAKNIQYFGAGTRLSVL.